The following is a T cell receptor beta chain sequence with its context. Its antigen remains unknown. These data are taken from a study of early T cells in non-severe SARS-CoV-2 infection. Across the study: Alpha and beta chains were unpaired, from unsorted whole-blood bulk RNA.

Study outcomes and limitations: The matching step, a VDJdb search, favored anti-spike CD8 responses and missed private and CD4 specificities.

TCRdb called the 5' RACE reads again in MiXCR, with one record for every CDR3 protein. The table shows under 45,000 distinct CDR3 sequences, with about 5.2% occurring only once. The CDR3 is 15 residues long. Trimming stripped 5 bases from V and 5 bases from J, with 15 bases between. Germline CDR1 is SGHNT and CDR2 is YENEEA. This rearrangement joins TRBV11-3 to TRBJ2-2; D perhaps matches TRBD1 (6 bases). The sequencing here drew on whole blood, taken at baseline. The receptor was derived from an adult who was a healthcare worker with PCR-confirmed SARS-CoV-2 infection or an uninfected control (not recorded which). The CDR3 DNA is TGTGCCAGCAGCCGAGTGGGGGCCGGGACCGGGGAGCTGTTTTTT. It yields the protein CASSRVGAGTGELFF.